These 27 T cell receptor beta chains originate from one sample sequenced in a study of blood T cell repertoires in COVID-19. The protocol was immunoSEQ multiplex PCR, while the TCRdb copy is restricted to in-frame clones and leaves out a portion. The sample has fewer than 500,000 clones, approximately 80% seen once. Source material: peripheral blood. These receptors originate from a human donor with acute or convalescent COVID-19. The donor label of this sample is uncertain.

The V call is TRBV5-1, the J call TRBJ1-5; TRBD1 matches at 8 bases. CDR1 is SGHRS and CDR2 is YFSETQ in the germline V gene. The CDR3 runs to 15 residues. The V segment lost 0 bases and the J segment 6 bases; nucleotides outside the gene matches: 5. DNA for the CDR3: TGCGCCAGCAGCTTGGGGACAGGGCGTGGTCAGCCCCAGCATTTT. This encodes CASSLGTGRGQPQHF.

The genes are TRBV28 and TRBJ2-2; TRBD2 matches 12 bases. In germline, CDR1 is MDHEN, CDR2 SYDVKM. J gave up 5 bases and V 11 bases, and 12 bases lay outside the gene matches. This CDR3 has 16 amino acids. Here the CDR3 reads CAAAAPSGGATGELFF. CDR3 DNA: TGTGCCGCCGCGGCGCCTAGCGGGGGGGCGACCGGGGAGCTGTTTTTT. The full variable domain, its missing parts supplied by reference TRBV28 and TRBJ2-2, is DVKVTQSSRYLVKRTGEKVFLECVQDMDHENMFWYRQDPGLGLRLIYFSYDVKMKEKGDIPEGYSVSREKKERFSLILESASTNQTSMYLCAAAAPSGGATGELFFGEGSRLTVL.

This rearrangement joins TRBV6-5 to TRBJ1-4, with D possibly matching TRBD1 (5 bases). With 5 bases removed from V and 0 bases from J, the gap between germline ends came to 10 bases. The CDR3 loop spans 15 amino acids. Germline V CDR1 and CDR2: MNHEY, SVGAGI. The CDR3 sequence: CASSQTGATNEKLFF. CDR3 coding DNA: TGTGCCAGCAGTCAAACAGGAGCAACTAATGAAAAACTGTTTTTT.

The chain recombines TRBV6-2 or TRBV6-3 with TRBJ1-5; D perhaps matches TRBD1 (5 bases). Trimming stripped 0 bases from V and 3 bases from J, with 15 bases between. The CDR3 loop spans 17 amino acids. Germline CDR1 reads MNHEY; CDR2 reads SVGEGT. The CDR3 nucleotides are TGTGCCAGCAGTTACTCGGGGCGGCGAGCCATCAATCAGCCCCAGCATTTT. This sequence encodes CASSYSGRRAINQPQHF.

This clone was recorded only once. The chain couples TRBV24-1 to TRBJ2-2; a possible D gene is TRBD2 (7 bases). This CDR3 comprises 14 residues. Germline V lookup: CDR1 KGHDR, CDR2 SFDVKD. V lost 1 base, J lost 15 bases, and 17 bases lay in between. The CDR3 is CATSDFDSRGGLFF. As DNA, the CDR3 is TGTGCCACCAGTGATTTCGATTCCAGGGGAGGGTTGTTTTTT.

This CDR3 reads CASSRPWDSSYEQYF. The CDR3 nucleotides read TGTGCCAGCAGCAGGCCCTGGGACAGCTCCTACGAGCAGTACTTC. The chain employs TRBV5-6 and TRBJ2-7; TRBD1 agrees at 7 bases. CDR1 is SGHDT, CDR2 YYEEEE, per germline. The V segment lost 4 bases and the J segment 0 bases; nucleotides outside the gene matches: 7. The CDR3 has 15 residues.

This chain uses TRBV2 with TRBJ2-3; 11 bases fit TRBD2. The J segment lost 1 base and the V segment lost 8 bases, leaving 5 bases of the junction unmatched. The CDR3 is 15 residues long. CDR1 and CDR2 (germline): SNHLY, FYNNEI. The CDR3 nucleotides read TGTGCCAGCTTAGCGGGAGGGTTTGGCACAGATACGCAGTATTTT. Translating it yields CASLAGGFGTDTQYF.

V and J are TRBV30 and TRBJ1-3, with 7 bases lining up with TRBD1. The CDR3 consists of 16 residues. The germline V gene encodes CDR1 GTSNPN and CDR2 SVGIG (reference sequence). The V segment lost 0 bases and the J segment 0 bases; nucleotides outside the gene matches: 5. In nucleotides, the CDR3 is TGTGCCTGGAGTGTACCAGGGGGGTTCTCTGGAAACACCATATATTTT. Protein product: CAWSVPGGFSGNTIYF.

J is TRBJ2-7 and V is TRBV7-9, with D perhaps matching TRBD1 (6 bases). The CDR3 consists of 13 residues. The germline V and J ends were trimmed by 5 bases and 4 bases, with 12 bases remaining between them. From germline, CDR1 is SEHNR and CDR2 FQNEAQ (reference sequence). The CDR3 coding sequence is TGTGCCAGCAGCGTCGGGACAAAGTACGAGCAGTACTTC. This gives the protein CASSVGTKYEQYF.

The chain recombines TRBV5-5 with TRBJ1-1; D unclear. Trimming removed 0 bases at V and 4 bases at J, with 16 bases between. Germline V gene sequence: CDR1 SGHKS, CDR2 YYEKEE (reference sequence). This CDR3 spans 16 amino acids. The CDR3 protein is CASSLGHTGFGTEAFF. The CDR3 DNA reads as TGTGCCAGCAGCTTGGGGCACACCGGGTTCGGCACTGAAGCTTTCTTT.

The V and J genes are TRBV2 and TRBJ1-5, with D tentatively TRBD1 (6 bases). The CDR3 consists of 13 residues. Trimming removed 7 bases at V and 2 bases at J, with 9 bases between. The germline V gene encodes CDR1 SNHLY and CDR2 FYNNEI. CDR3 sequence (DNA): TGTGCCAGCAATTACAGGGGCAATCAGCCCCAGCATTTT. Protein sequence: CASNYRGNQPQHF.

This chain joins TRBV12-3 or TRBV12-4 and TRBJ1-2; a weak D match, TRBD1 (6 bases). V was cut by 5 bases and J by 8 bases, with 12 bases left in between. The CDR3 consists of 12 residues. The chain's CDR3 is CASSQRTDGYTF. CDR3 in DNA: TGTGCCAGCAGTCAACGGACAGACGGCTACACCTTC.

The CDR3 reads CATSDSLEEQFF. CDR3 coding DNA: TGTGCCACCAGTGATTCCTTAGAGGAGCAGTTCTTC. The chain combines TRBV24-1 with TRBJ2-1; no definite D call. Trimming took 2 bases from V and 10 from J, leaving 8 bases between them. CDR1 is KGHDR and CDR2 is SFDVKD in the germline V gene. The CDR3 sequence is 12 residues long.

The V gene is TRBV2, the J gene TRBJ1-5, with D possibly being TRBD1 (6 bases). In germline, CDR1 is SNHLY, CDR2 FYNNEI. This CDR3 comprises 13 residues. V lost 6 bases to trimming and J lost 5 bases, with 11 bases between them. The CDR3 region has the DNA TGTGCCAGCAGCCGACAGGTTTATCAGCCCCAGCATTTT. Translated, it gives CASSRQVYQPQHF.

CDR3 nucleotides: TGTGCCAGCAGTCGACTAGCGGGGGTCGCAGATACGCAGTATTTT. It is translated as CASSRLAGVADTQYF. The chain employs TRBV25-1 and TRBJ2-3; 12 bases match TRBD2. The CDR3 length is 15 residues. V shed 5 bases, J shed 4 bases, and the junction held 4 bases outside the gene matches. CDR1 is MGHDK, CDR2 SYGVNS, per germline.

V usage is TRBV6-5 and J usage is TRBJ1-5; D perhaps matches TRBD1 (5 bases). Germline V CDR1 and CDR2: MNHEY, SVGAGI. The V gene lost 7 bases and the J gene lost 0 bases, with 10 bases spanning the gap. The CDR3 runs 14 residues. The CDR3 is CASMWGGSNQPQHF. DNA for the CDR3: TGTGCCAGCATGTGGGGGGGTAGCAATCAGCCCCAGCATTTT.

The chain joins TRBV7-9 to TRBJ2-3, with 7 bases matching TRBD1. Looked up from germline, CDR1 is SEHNR and CDR2 is FQNEAQ (reference sequence). Unmatched junction bases numbered 19, after V lost 5 bases and J lost 5 bases. CDR3 size: 18 residues. The CDR3 protein is CASSHRTLTGAVGDTQYF. In DNA form, the CDR3 reads TGTGCCAGCAGCCACCGGACCCTTACAGGGGCCGTCGGAGATACGCAGTATTTT. Combining the CDR3 with reference TRBV7-9 and TRBJ2-3 gives the whole variable domain DTGVSQNPRHKITKRGQNVTFRCDPISEHNRLYWYRQTLGQGPEFLTYFQNEAQLEKSRLLSDRFSAERPKGSFSTLEIQRTEQGDSAMYLCASSHRTLTGAVGDTQYFGPGTRLTVL.

With respect to this clone: The same CDR3 also results from other DNA sequences found in this sample. The chain is built from TRBV5-1 and TRBJ2-2; 10 bases line up with TRBD2. The germline gives CDR1 SGHRS, CDR2 YFSETQ. V was pared by 1 base and J by 4 bases, with 1 base of the junction left unmatched. The CDR3 extends over 15 amino acids. The CDR3 nucleotides read TGCGCCAGCAGCTTGACTAGCGGGGTCACCGGGGAGCTGTTTTTT. It specifies CASSLTSGVTGELFF.

The V call is TRBV7-9, the J call TRBJ2-1; 7 bases are a match to TRBD1. There are 14 residues in the CDR3. Germline trimming cut 3 bases from V and 10 bases from J; bases unmatched to any gene: 9. In germline, CDR1 is SEHNR, CDR2 FQNEAQ (reference sequence). The CDR3 is CASSLSQGSWEQFF. The CDR3 DNA is TGTGCCAGCAGCTTGTCACAGGGGAGTTGGGAGCAGTTCTTC.

This sequence joins TRBV28 and TRBJ2-2; maybe TRBD1 (6 bases). Between the trimmed V and J ends, which lost 5 bases and 5 bases, there was a span of 15 bases. Per germline, CDR1 MDHEN and CDR2 SYDVKM. The CDR3 is made up of 15 amino acids. The CDR3 DNA follows: TGTGCCAGCAGTGCCAGCGACAGGTGGACCGGGGAGCTGTTTTTT. Protein product: CASSASDRWTGELFF.

The chain combines TRBV19 with TRBJ2-3; 11 bases agree with TRBD2. Germline assignment: CDR1 LNHDA and CDR2 SQIVND (reference sequence). The CDR3 contains 18 residues. V lost 4 bases to trimming and J lost 3 bases; unmatched junction nucleotides: 12. The CDR3 spells CASSTTYSTSGKTDTQYF. CDR3 sequence (DNA): TGTGCCAGTAGTACCACCTATTCGACTAGCGGGAAAACAGATACGCAGTATTTT.

The gene calls are TRBV19 and TRBJ2-1; 7 positions agree with TRBD1. V lost 5 bases and J lost 9; bases outside the gene matches: 4. Germline V gives CDR1 LNHDA, CDR2 SQIVND (reference sequence). The CDR3 is 12 amino acids. The CDR3 sequence is CASSDRVSEQFF. Here the CDR3 DNA reads TGTGCCAGTAGTGACAGGGTTAGTGAGCAGTTCTTC.

The rearrangement uses TRBV28 and TRBJ2-7, with a possible D match to TRBD2 (5 bases). This CDR3 is 15 amino acids long. The V end was cut by 4 bases, the J end by 2 bases, with 15 bases between. Germline assignment: CDR1 MDHEN and CDR2 SYDVKM. Here the CDR3 reads CASSSSGNPPYEQYF. DNA for the CDR3: TGTGCCAGCAGTTCGTCCGGGAACCCACCCTACGAGCAGTACTTC. Full variable domain (remainder filled in from reference TRBV28 and TRBJ2-7): DVKVTQSSRYLVKRTGEKVFLECVQDMDHENMFWYRQDPGLGLRLIYFSYDVKMKEKGDIPEGYSVSREKKERFSLILESASTNQTSMYLCASSSSGNPPYEQYFGPGTRLTVT.

The CDR3 coding sequence is TGTGCCAGCAGTTTCCGGGACAGATATAACTATGGCTACACCTTC. Protein sequence: CASSFRDRYNYGYTF. The V call is TRBV28, the J call TRBJ1-2, with 7 bases matching TRBD1. CDR3 length equals 15 residues. Trimming at V came to 3 bases and at J to 1 base, leaving 5 bases not matched to a gene. Looked up from germline, CDR1 is MDHEN and CDR2 is SYDVKM.

This clone came up once. J is TRBJ1-4 and V is TRBV5-1, with a weak D call TRBD1 (5 bases). This CDR3 spans 13 amino acids. V was shortened by 6 bases and J by 7 bases, with 13 bases between the two germline ends. Germline V gives CDR1 SGHRS, CDR2 YFSETQ. The CDR3 sequence: CASNEGRGEKLFF. Written as DNA, the CDR3 is TGCGCCAGCAACGAGGGGAGGGGTGAAAAACTGTTTTTT.

V is TRBV7-2 and J is TRBJ2-3; TRBD1 aligns across 8 bases. Looked up from germline, CDR1 is SGHTA and CDR2 is FQGNSA. V lost 5 bases and J lost 2; bases outside the gene matches: 6. CDR3 length: 15 residues. CDR3 residues: CASSTGQGYTDTQYF. CDR3 DNA: TGTGCCAGCAGCACCGGACAGGGATACACAGATACGCAGTATTTT.

The genes are TRBV10-3 and TRBJ1-5; D gene uncertain. The V gene lost 0 bases and the J gene lost 0 bases, with 9 bases spanning the gap. The CDR3 spans 16 residues. The V gene's germline CDR1 is ENHRY and CDR2 SYGVKD. The CDR3 loop is CAISESQLGSNQPQHF. The CDR3 DNA sequence: TGTGCCATCAGTGAGTCTCAGCTAGGTAGCAATCAGCCCCAGCATTTT.